Sequencing of this T cell receptor beta chain was carried out in a study of blood T cell repertoires in COVID-19. The data were produced by immunoSEQ multiplex PCR, yet TCRdb's version contains in-frame clones alone and is incomplete. This table has approximately 170,000 clones, roughly 85% appearing once. A few counts support this clone. V lost 4 bases and J lost 6, with 26 bases in between. Germline-derived CDR1 and CDR2 are MGHRA and YSYEKL. This CDR3 spans 18 amino acids. The rearrangement links TRBV4-1 to TRBJ2-3; D is perhaps TRBD2 (5 bases). Source material: PBMCs or T cells enriched from blood (not recorded which). This clonotype originated in a woman between 50 and 59 years old who had recovered from COVID-19. CDR3 DNA sequence: TGCGCCAGCAGCCCCTCGAAAGCGAGGGCAGCGACCGGGGATACGCAGTATTTT. Translated: CASSPSKARAATGDTQYF.